The 20 T cell receptor beta chains below come from one sample, sequenced in a study of blood T cell repertoires in COVID-19. Only in-frame clones appear in the TCRdb table, and some are missing; sequencing was by immunoSEQ multiplex PCR. This sample has a few hundred thousand clones, with about 90% found just once. The sequenced sample consisted of peripheral blood. Every receptor here comes from a woman aged 50 to 60 with COVID-19, enrolled during active disease.

The chain joins TRBV27 to TRBJ1-1, with TRBD1 matching over 11 bases. Germline-derived CDR1 and CDR2 are MNHEY and SMNVEV (reference sequence). V shed 8 bases and J 5 bases; nucleotides not matched to a gene: 4. This CDR3 comprises 13 residues. Here the CDR3 reads CASCGTGGTEAFF. DNA of the CDR3: TGTGCCAGCTGCGGGACAGGGGGTACTGAAGCTTTCTTT.

The chain links TRBV5-1 to TRBJ1-6; possibly TRBD1 for D (5 bases). Germline assignment: CDR1 SGHRS and CDR2 YFSETQ. Trimming took 6 bases from V and 5 from J, leaving 15 bases between them. CDR3 length: 15 amino acids. In DNA, the CDR3 is TGCGCCAGCAAACTGGACACGATGGATAATTCACCCCTCCACTTT. Translated, it gives CASKLDTMDNSPLHF.

The V gene is TRBV5-1, the J gene TRBJ2-1, with 9 bases fitting TRBD2. Germline CDR1 and CDR2: SGHRS and YFSETQ. This CDR3 contains 15 residues. The trim removed 4 bases at V and 6 bases at J, leaving 8 bases unmatched. CDR3 bases: TGCGCCAGCAGCCTTAGCGGGAGTACCCTCAATGAGCAGTTCTTC. It is translated as CASSLSGSTLNEQFF.

This chain joins TRBV5-1 and TRBJ1-2, with D possibly being TRBD1 (5 bases). Germline CDR1 reads SGHRS; CDR2 reads YFSETQ. This CDR3 has 13 residues. Trimming shortened V by 2 bases and J by 7 bases, and 12 bases separated the two germline ends. The CDR3 loop is CASSFFQGGGYTF. CDR3 coding DNA: TGCGCCAGCAGCTTCTTCCAGGGTGGTGGCTACACCTTC.

The J gene is TRBJ1-1, the V gene TRBV5-1; D may be TRBD1 (5 bases). The V end lost 5 bases, the J end lost 2 bases, and 13 bases lay between the germline ends. The CDR3 is 14 residues long. From germline, CDR1 is SGHRS and CDR2 YFSETQ. The CDR3 nucleotides are TGCGCCAGCAGATATACCGGGACTAACACTGAAGCTTTCTTT. Its protein is CASRYTGTNTEAFF.

V is TRBV7-2 and J is TRBJ1-1, with D maybe TRBD1 (5 bases). This CDR3 is built from 17 residues. The germline CDR1 and CDR2 sequences are SGHTA and FQGNSA. V was cut by 7 bases and J by 1 base, with 22 bases left in between. The CDR3 region has the DNA TGTGCCAGCACCCCAGGCGGGGGAGGATTACGGAACACTGAAGCTTTCTTT. It specifies CASTPGGGGLRNTEAFF.

The V gene is TRBV12-3 or TRBV12-4, the J gene TRBJ2-1, with D perhaps TRBD1 (5 bases). Trimming pared 6 bases from V and 8 bases from J, leaving 11 bases between. The CDR3 is 12 amino acids. The CDR3: CASSLQGDEQFF. The CDR3 region has the DNA TGTGCCAGCAGCCTTCAGGGTGATGAGCAGTTCTTC.

Comment on this clone: One end of the junction is discordant with germline, which a read error may explain. The rearrangement uses TRBV18 and TRBJ2-7, with D tentatively TRBD1 (6 bases). Germline assignment: CDR1 KGHSH and CDR2 LQKENI. The CDR3 has 14 amino acids. The CDR3 nucleotides are TGTGCCAGCTCACCATTGAGGGGGATAGAGCAGTTACACTTC. This gives the protein CASSPLRGIEQLHF.

V gene TRBV18 combines with J gene TRBJ2-7, with 10 nucleotides matching TRBD1. The J segment lost 7 bases and the V segment lost 1 base, leaving 19 bases of the junction unmatched. CDR1 is KGHSH, CDR2 LQKENI, per germline. The CDR3 length is 19 residues. The CDR3 loop is CASSPLTQGQGFGSNEQYF. The CDR3 DNA reads as TGTGCCAGCTCACCACTAACGCAGGGACAGGGGTTTGGGTCGAATGAGCAGTACTTC.

V gene TRBV30 combines with J gene TRBJ2-1, with a tentative D call TRBD2 (6 bases). V lost 4 bases, J lost 0 bases, and 10 bases lay in between. Germline V lookup: CDR1 GTSNPN, CDR2 SVGIG (reference sequence). This CDR3 contains 14 residues. The CDR3 coding sequence is TGTGCCTGGAATGCCGGGGGCTCCTACAATGAGCAGTTCTTC. Its translation: CAWNAGGSYNEQFF.

The chain links TRBV18 to TRBJ2-1; D is possibly TRBD1 (5 bases). CDR1 and CDR2 (germline): KGHSH, LQKENI. The CDR3 loop spans 14 amino acids. Deletions cut 0 bases from V and 4 bases from J, with 7 bases between. The CDR3 nucleotides are TGTGCCAGCTCACCACCGGGGCGGTACAATGAGCAGTTCTTC. Residues: CASSPPGRYNEQFF.

The genes are TRBV29-1 and TRBJ2-5, with 8 nucleotides matching TRBD2. CDR1 and CDR2 (germline): SQVTM, ANQGSEA. Losses at the gene ends were 8 bases for V and 5 bases for J; bases not matched to a gene: 16. The length of the CDR3 is 15 residues. The CDR3 spells CSPGGLEAGLETQYF. For the CDR3, the DNA is TGCAGCCCGGGGGGGCTAGAGGCAGGTCTGGAGACCCAGTACTTC.

The gene calls are TRBV6-5 and TRBJ2-7; no clear D gene. This CDR3 region has 11 residues. Germline lookup yields CDR1 MNHEY and CDR2 SVGAGI. Trimming pared 6 bases from V and 4 bases from J, leaving 7 bases between. The CDR3: CASRRNYEQYF. DNA for the CDR3: TGTGCCAGCAGGCGTAATTACGAGCAGTACTTC.

V gene TRBV19 combines with J gene TRBJ1-1, with TRBD1 as a possible D gene (5 bases). Germline CDR1 and CDR2: LNHDA and SQIVND (reference sequence). V was clipped by 5 bases and J by 4 bases, with 20 bases between them. The CDR3 covers 16 residues. CDR3 region: CASSYRPEGRGTEAFF. The CDR3 region has the DNA TGTGCCAGTAGTTATCGGCCCGAGGGGAGGGGCACTGAAGCTTTCTTT. Full variable domain (rest looked up from reference TRBV19 and TRBJ1-1): DGGITQSPKYLFRKEGQNVTLSCEQNLNHDAMYWYRQDPGQGLRLIYYSQIVNDFQKGDIAEGYSVSREKKESFPLTVTSAQKNPTAFYLCASSYRPEGRGTEAFFGQGTRLTVV.

This rearrangement joins TRBV28 to TRBJ2-2, with D tentatively TRBD2 (6 bases). Trimming removed 4 bases from V and 7 bases from J, with 10 bases in between. CDR3 length equals 13 residues. From germline, CDR1 is MDHEN and CDR2 SYDVKM. In DNA form, the CDR3 reads TGTGCCAGCAGTTCGGGACTCCGCGGGGAGCTGTTTTTT. It specifies CASSSGLRGELFF. The entire variable domain, with the rest obtained from reference TRBV28 and TRBJ2-2, is as follows: DVKVTQSSRYLVKRTGEKVFLECVQDMDHENMFWYRQDPGLGLRLIYFSYDVKMKEKGDIPEGYSVSREKKERFSLILESASTNQTSMYLCASSSGLRGELFFGEGSRLTVL.

This chain joins TRBV19 and TRBJ2-7; the D gene is possibly TRBD2 (6 bases). Germline V gene sequence: CDR1 LNHDA, CDR2 SQIVND (reference sequence). The ends were cut back, 5 bases at V and 2 bases at J, with 10 bases in the middle. The CDR3 length is 13 residues. Here the CDR3 reads CASSREPPYEQYF. The CDR3 DNA is TGTGCCAGTAGTCGGGAGCCCCCCTACGAGCAGTACTTC.

V gene TRBV4-1 combines with J gene TRBJ1-1; D is possibly TRBD1 (6 bases). Between the trimmed V and J ends, which lost 1 base and 7 bases, there was a span of 10 bases. From germline, CDR1 is MGHRA and CDR2 YSYEKL. This CDR3 has 13 amino acids. CDR3 sequence: CASSQVGQIEAFF. The DNA for the CDR3 is TGCGCCAGCAGCCAAGTTGGACAGATTGAAGCTTTCTTT.

The table lists this clone with a count of one. The CDR3 sequence is CASSEATGIGTEAFF. The CDR3 region has the DNA TGTGCCAGCAGCGAAGCTACAGGGATAGGCACTGAAGCTTTCTTT. The chain employs TRBV7-6 and TRBJ1-1; D is perhaps TRBD1 (6 bases). V lost 5 bases to trimming and J lost 4 bases, with 17 bases between them. CDR3 size: 15 residues. Germline V CDR1 and CDR2: SGHVS, FNYEAQ. Variable domain in full (rest from reference TRBV7-6 and TRBJ1-1): GAGVSQSPRYKVTKRGQDVALRCDPISGHVSLYWYRQALGQGPEFLTYFNYEAQQDKSGLPNDRFSAERPEGSISTLTIQRTEQRDSAMYRCASSEATGIGTEAFFGQGTRLTVV.

The rearrangement uses TRBV5-4 and TRBJ1-1, with D possibly being TRBD1 (5 bases). V was cut by 2 bases and J by 8 bases, with 19 bases left in between. The CDR3 sequence is 15 residues long. Germline lookup yields CDR1 SGHNT and CDR2 YYREEE (reference sequence). CDR3 residues: CASSLARVPEVEAFF. DNA of the CDR3: TGTGCCAGCAGCTTAGCCAGGGTGCCTGAGGTCGAAGCTTTCTTT.

The chain's CDR3 is CASSPAQGILGYGYTF. The CDR3 DNA reads TGTGCCAGCAGCCCCGCACAGGGGATCCTAGGCTATGGCTACACCTTC. V and J are TRBV6-2 or TRBV6-3 and TRBJ1-2; 7 bases agree with TRBD1. Germline V lookup: CDR1 MNHEY, CDR2 SVGEGT. The CDR3 sequence is 16 residues long. J was trimmed by 4 bases and V by 6 bases; bases with no gene match: 14.